This passage covers 15 T cell receptor beta chains from one sample sequenced in a study of cytomegalovirus exposure and HLA in healthy donors. The PCR used 60 Vbeta and 13 Jbeta primers. Measured with immunoSEQ multiplex PCR; TCRdb has only the in-frame clones, and not every one. The data contain fewer than 200,000 clones, 60% to 80% of them seen just once; the ten biggest clones take up over 2.5%. Source material: PBMCs. These receptors all stem from a woman aged 40 to 55 in good health and CMV-seropositive.

This clone has more than one count but fewer than ten. This sequence joins TRBV4-1 and TRBJ2-1, with TRBD2 matching 11 bases. This CDR3 has 22 residues. Trimming at V came to 3 bases and at J to 6 bases, leaving 25 bases not matched to a gene. Germline lookup yields CDR1 MGHRA and CDR2 YSYEKL. CDR3 region: CASSHPGMRLAGGPSGRNEQFF. The CDR3, as DNA: TGCGCCAGCAGCCACCCCGGGATGCGTCTAGCGGGGGGCCCCTCAGGTCGCAATGAGCAGTTCTTC.

The chain has TRBV9 and TRBJ2-3, with D tentatively TRBD2 (9 bases). In germline, CDR1 is SGDLS, CDR2 YYNGEE. The CDR3 is made up of 16 amino acids. Trimming pared 0 bases from V and 5 bases from J, leaving 16 bases between. The CDR3 sequence is CASSVGTGTSQDTQYF. The CDR3, as DNA: TGTGCCAGCAGCGTAGGGACAGGGACTAGCCAAGATACGCAGTATTTT.

This clone was detected only a few times. The V gene is TRBV6-6, the J gene TRBJ2-7; 10 bases fit TRBD1. With 8 bases clipped from V and 4 bases from J, the junction kept 5 bases outside the gene matches. Germline assignment: CDR1 MNHNY and CDR2 SVGAGI (reference sequence). This CDR3 region has 13 residues. As DNA, the CDR3 is TGTGCCAGCGGCCGGGACAGGGGATACGAGCAGTACTTC. Residues: CASGRDRGYEQYF.

V usage is TRBV10-1 and J usage is TRBJ1-1, with 8 bases aligning to TRBD1. Germline V gene data show CDR1 as WNHNN and CDR2 as SYGVQD (reference sequence). The CDR3 length is 18 residues. V lost 6 bases, J lost 0 bases, and 15 bases stayed unmatched. Here the CDR3 reads CASREGTGPNPMNTEAFF. In DNA form, the CDR3 reads TGCGCCAGCAGAGAGGGGACAGGTCCAAATCCTATGAACACTGAAGCTTTCTTT.

This chain uses TRBV25-1 with TRBJ2-2; D possibly corresponds to TRBD1 (6 bases). V lost 1 base and J lost 7, with 13 bases in between. Germline lookup yields CDR1 MGHDK and CDR2 SYGVNS. The CDR3 is 15 residues long. The CDR3 reads CASSESPGVDGELFF. CDR3 DNA sequence: TGTGCCAGCAGTGAATCCCCAGGGGTGGACGGGGAGCTGTTTTTT.

The gene calls are TRBV5-6 and TRBJ2-7; 7 positions match TRBD2. CDR1 is SGHDT, CDR2 YYEEEE, per germline. The CDR3 length is 11 residues. The V gene end was trimmed by 3 bases and the J gene end by 9 bases; junction bases not matched to a gene: 3. The CDR3 sequence is CASSSGGGQYF. The DNA of the CDR3 is TGTGCCAGCAGCTCGGGAGGTGGGCAGTACTTC.

The V call is TRBV5-8, the J call TRBJ1-4, with 11 positions matching TRBD1. Germline CDR1 reads SGHTS; CDR2 reads YDEGEE. Trimming took 4 bases from V and 8 from J; bases not matched to a gene: 7. The CDR3 extends over 15 amino acids. The CDR3 reads CASSPRDRGIEKLFF. In DNA, the CDR3 is TGTGCCAGCAGCCCTAGGGACAGGGGGATCGAAAAACTGTTTTTT.

The J gene is TRBJ2-7, the V gene TRBV25-1, with D maybe TRBD1 (5 bases). The CDR3 totals 13 residues. The V and J ends lost 5 bases and 3 bases respectively, with 11 bases between them. Germline lookup yields CDR1 MGHDK and CDR2 SYGVNS. The CDR3 DNA follows: TGTGCCAGCAGTCAGGGTTCACTCTACGAGCAGTACTTC. Its protein product is CASSQGSLYEQYF.

This clone was counted only a few times. The chain joins TRBV30 to TRBJ1-1; a weak D match, TRBD1 (5 bases). The CDR3 length is 14 residues. CDR1 GTSNPN and CDR2 SVGIG come from the germline V gene (reference sequence). V was trimmed by 3 bases and J by 2 bases, leaving 13 bases between them. The DNA of the CDR3 is TGTGCCTGGAGCCGGGGGGGGTTTAACACTGAAGCTTTCTTT. This encodes CAWSRGGFNTEAFF.

This chain uses TRBV7-8 with TRBJ2-3; D might be TRBD1 (5 bases). Deletions cut 2 bases from V and 4 bases from J, with 10 bases between. Germline CDR1 reads SGHVS; CDR2 reads FQNEAQ. The CDR3 is 14 amino acids. The CDR3 reads CASSLTRDPDTQYF. The CDR3 bases are TGTGCCAGCAGCTTAACCAGGGATCCAGATACGCAGTATTTT.

This clone came up a few times. The CDR3 loop is CASSNGGGGSYNEQFF. For the CDR3, the DNA is TGTGCCAGCAGCAATGGCGGGGGTGGCTCCTACAATGAGCAGTTCTTC. V is TRBV7-2 and J is TRBJ2-1; TRBD2 agrees at 7 bases. Germline CDR1 SGHTA, CDR2 FQGNSA. The CDR3 sequence is 16 residues long. V lost 5 bases to trimming and J lost 0 bases; unmatched junction nucleotides: 7.

DNA of the CDR3: TGTGCCAGCTCACCACCTTACCCCGGGAGGGCCACTGAAGCTTTCTTT. Protein sequence: CASSPPYPGRATEAFF. The V and J genes are TRBV18 and TRBJ1-1; D remains ambiguous. Trimming pared 0 bases from V and 4 bases from J, leaving 15 bases between. The germline CDR1 and CDR2 sequences are KGHSH and LQKENI. The CDR3 is 16 amino acids.

In this sample, this clone turned up a few times. The rearrangement joins TRBV4-3 to TRBJ2-1; perhaps TRBD1 as D (6 bases). Germline V gives CDR1 LGHNA, CDR2 YSLEER. V was pared by 0 bases and J by 8 bases, with 11 bases between. This CDR3 has 14 residues. CDR3 DNA: TGCGCCAGCAGCCAAGAGGCAGGGGTTTATGAGCAGTTCTTC. Translating it yields CASSQEAGVYEQFF.

The rearrangement uses TRBV5-8 and TRBJ2-7, with 9 bases aligning to TRBD2. The CDR3 totals 14 residues. The ends lost 0 bases at V and 3 bases at J; junction bases unmatched: 1. Germline values: CDR1 SGHTS, CDR2 YDEGEE. The CDR3 loop reads CASSLALAGYEQYF. CDR3 nucleotides: TGTGCCAGCAGCTTGGCACTAGCGGGCTACGAGCAGTACTTC.

This clone occurred once. The chain employs TRBV27 and TRBJ1-4; D not certain. Trimming took 4 bases from V and 4 from J, leaving 16 bases between them. Germline CDR1 reads MNHEY; CDR2 reads SMNVEV (reference sequence). This CDR3 region has 16 residues. DNA of the CDR3: TGTGCCAGCAGTTCCCGTGCTACTGCGGGTAATGAAAAACTGTTTTTT. As protein: CASSSRATAGNEKLFF.